Described below is a single TCR beta chain sequence and its context. Repertoires were generated with immunoSEQ multiplex PCR, while TCRdb's copy carries only in-frame clones and drops some. The sample lists 260,000 or so clones, about 91% seen once, with more than 0.95% in the top ten. The data were taken from a study of blood T cell repertoires in COVID-19. About the study: Whether acute or convalescent, the COVID-19 samples came from the United States, Italy and Spain.

V dropped 1 base and J dropped 2 bases, with 9 bases sitting between them. The V gene's germline CDR1 is SEHNR and CDR2 FQNEAQ (reference sequence). This CDR3 has 14 amino acids. The chain combines TRBV7-9 with TRBJ2-7, with D maybe TRBD1 (5 bases). Sequenced: PBMCs or T cells enriched from blood (not recorded which). The sequence came from a woman between 40 and 50 years old with acute COVID-19. Written as DNA, the CDR3 is TGTGCCAGCAGCTTAGGGGGCAGGGCCTACGAGCAGTACGTC. Translated: CASSLGGRAYEQYV.